This entry describes one TCR beta chain. This clone was seen a handful of times. The clone's antigen remains unknown. Base qualities are missing; no much larger clone stands one base away. This entry belongs to a study of beta chain features in type 1 diabetes (dated by TCRdb to 2016 to 2019). Regarding the study in general: No differences in mean age, gender distribution, total cell number or subset yield were found between patients and healthy donors. Regulatory and stem cell-like memory subsets were isolated from only 8 patients and 8 healthy donors, whereas naive and central memory subsets came from all 30 or so donors. A total of some 110 million sorted cells were examined across all samples, and a strong correlation was observed between cell number per subset and RNA yield. The study compared the TCRB repertoires of sorted circulating CD4+ T cell subsets in recently diagnosed type 1 diabetes patients with those in matched healthy donors.

A single peripheral blood draw of around 0.11 L on average was collected from each donor into heparinised tubes. A BD FACSAria II and a panel including CD45RO, CCR7, CD25, CD127, CD95 and CD27 were used to sort naive, central memory, regulatory and stem cell-like memory CD4+ T cells. Purity was above 98% for every sorted population. PBMCs were isolated immediately by Lymphoprep density gradient centrifugation and stained directly without culture. Samples were stained and sorted in pairs, with one healthy donor and one patient per experiment, so that batch effects were minimized. Results and caveats for the whole study, not just this receptor: Because cDNA was sequenced instead of genomic DNA, activated cells with high expression could be over-represented, although the groups did not differ in activation or CD3 levels. The naive, central memory and regulatory TCRB repertoires appeared to resemble one another more closely among patients than among healthy donors. Only small numbers of individuals were included in the HLA sub-analyses, which left unresolved whether HLA type had any influence on TCRB rearrangement. Patients with type 1 diabetes made fewer insertions and deleted more nucleotides at VDJ recombination sites, implying thymic rearrangement abnormalities. Shorter templates might have been favored by PCR, but patient and control samples were amplified and corrected together, so both groups would have been affected equally by any skew. Type 1 diabetes patients showed a moderate but significant shortening of TCRB CDR3 length in all four CD4+ subsets.

The entire amount of isolated RNA was reverse transcribed using the High Capacity cDNA Reverse Transcription Kit, so the sequenced TCRB transcripts were expressed ones. Naive, central memory and regulatory T cell samples underwent deep immunoSEQ sequencing, averaging roughly 3.3 million total reads per sample. After sorted cells were lysed in RLT buffer, RNA was extracted with DNase-treated RNeasy Micro or Mini kits, with the choice depending on cell number. To prevent cross-contamination, each cell subset was processed individually, whereas patient and healthy donor samples were processed jointly. The immunoSEQ multiplex PCR was used to amplify TCRB sequences from cDNA, generating 87-bp fragments that spanned the CDR3 region. Amplicons were sequenced on the Illumina HiSeq platform. On the authors' methods: Synthetic template baselines were used to correct PCR bias computationally, reads within Hamming distance 2 were collapsed, and singletons that could not be merged were discarded. By aligning reads against IMGT, V, D and J genes, CDR3 length, and insertions or deletions at six rearrangement sites were assigned. Within each subset, clonotype counts were normalized to sorted cell number, after which true diversity and Gini coefficients were computed with the tcR R package. Repertoire sharing was quantified using the overlap coefficient calculated on TCRB nucleotide sequences. What TCRdb holds here is the immuneACCESS table cut down to in-frame rearrangements. Part of the clones is not present; checked against another copy, under half of the missing clones reflect an unresolved V gene, and the others are unexplained. Clone size and V and J calls were adopted from that table, with D and trimming inferred from the DNA. This sample comprises about 290,000 clones, roughly 8% of them detected only once. Clones ranked in the top ten supply about 0.93% of the sample.

Spanning cysteine to phenylalanine, the CDR3 consists of 16 amino acids. CDR3 DNA only is kept here, 48 bases in frame from base 1. V is cut by 0 bases and J by 7 bases, and the space between the germline ends is 15 bases. Reading the germline V gene gives CDR1 LGHNA and CDR2 YSLEER. The sequencing sample was made of central memory CD4+ T cells from blood. Recombination linked TRBV4-3 to TRBJ1-4; the D segment could be TRBD1, given 6 matching bases. This clonotype was sampled from a woman aged 18-29 years in good health. The CDR3 amino acid sequence is: CASSQDYLGTSEKLFF. Read as DNA, the sequence is TGCGCCAGCAGCCAAGACTATTTAGGGACAAGTGAAAAACTGTTTTTT.